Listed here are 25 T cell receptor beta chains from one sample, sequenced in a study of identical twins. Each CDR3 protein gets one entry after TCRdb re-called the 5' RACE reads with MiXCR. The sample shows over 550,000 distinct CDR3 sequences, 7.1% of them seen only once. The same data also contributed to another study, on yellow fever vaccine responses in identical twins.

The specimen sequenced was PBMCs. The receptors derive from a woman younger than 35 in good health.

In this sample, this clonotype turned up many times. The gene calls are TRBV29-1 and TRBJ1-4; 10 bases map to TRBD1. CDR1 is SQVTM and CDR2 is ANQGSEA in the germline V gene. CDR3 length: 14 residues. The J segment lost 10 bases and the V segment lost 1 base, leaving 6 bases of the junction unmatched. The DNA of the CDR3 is TGCAGCGTTGAAGTCGGGGGACAGGGGTTAAAACTGTTTTTT. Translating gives CSVEVGGQGLKLFF.

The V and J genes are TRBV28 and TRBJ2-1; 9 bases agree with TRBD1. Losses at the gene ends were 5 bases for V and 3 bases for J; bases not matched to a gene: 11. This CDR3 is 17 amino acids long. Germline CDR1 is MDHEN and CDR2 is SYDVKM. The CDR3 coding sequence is TGTGCCAGCAGTCCGATGCCGGGACAGGGAAACTACAATGAGCAGTTCTTC. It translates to CASSPMPGQGNYNEQFF.

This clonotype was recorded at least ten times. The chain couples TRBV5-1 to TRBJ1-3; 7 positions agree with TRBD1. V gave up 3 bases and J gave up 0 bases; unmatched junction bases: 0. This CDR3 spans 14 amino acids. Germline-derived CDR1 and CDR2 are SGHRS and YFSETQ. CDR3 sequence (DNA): TGCGCCAGCAGCTGGGACAGCTCTGGAAACACCATATATTTT. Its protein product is CASSWDSSGNTIYF.

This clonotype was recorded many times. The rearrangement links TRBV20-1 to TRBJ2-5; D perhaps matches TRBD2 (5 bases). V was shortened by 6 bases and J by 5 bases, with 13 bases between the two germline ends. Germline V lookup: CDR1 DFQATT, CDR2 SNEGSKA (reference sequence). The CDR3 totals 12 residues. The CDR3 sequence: CSATGLAETQYF. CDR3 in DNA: TGCAGTGCCACCGGACTGGCCGAGACCCAGTACTTC.

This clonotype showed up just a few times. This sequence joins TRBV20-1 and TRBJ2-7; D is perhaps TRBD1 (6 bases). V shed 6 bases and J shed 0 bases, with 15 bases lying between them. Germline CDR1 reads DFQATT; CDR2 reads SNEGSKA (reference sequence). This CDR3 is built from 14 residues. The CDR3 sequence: CSAGTQGGSYEQYF. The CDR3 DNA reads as TGCAGTGCCGGAACACAAGGGGGCTCCTACGAGCAGTACTTC.

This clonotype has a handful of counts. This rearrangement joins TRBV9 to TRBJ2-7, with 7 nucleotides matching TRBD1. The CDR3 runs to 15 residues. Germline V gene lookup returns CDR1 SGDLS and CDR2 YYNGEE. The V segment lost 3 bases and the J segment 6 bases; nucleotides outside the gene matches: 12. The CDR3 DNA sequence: TGTGCCAGCAGCGAGGGGGCGCATTTCTTCAGCGAGCAGTACTTC. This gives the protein CASSEGAHFFSEQYF.

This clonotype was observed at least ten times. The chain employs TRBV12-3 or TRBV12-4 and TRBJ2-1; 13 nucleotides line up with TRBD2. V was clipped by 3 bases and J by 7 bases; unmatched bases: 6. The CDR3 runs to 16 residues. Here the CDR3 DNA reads TGTGCCAGCAGTTTGACTAGCGGGAGGTTAGGAAATGAGCAGTTCTTC. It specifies CASSLTSGRLGNEQFF.

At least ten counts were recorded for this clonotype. CDR3 residues: CASSLKAAANTGELFF. The CDR3 nucleotides are TGCGCCAGCAGCTTGAAGGCAGCAGCGAACACCGGGGAGCTGTTTTTT. The V call is TRBV5-1, the J call TRBJ2-2; no reliable D call. CDR3 size: 16 residues. Germline CDR1 is SGHRS and CDR2 is YFSETQ. V was pared by 1 base and J by 0 bases, with 10 bases between.

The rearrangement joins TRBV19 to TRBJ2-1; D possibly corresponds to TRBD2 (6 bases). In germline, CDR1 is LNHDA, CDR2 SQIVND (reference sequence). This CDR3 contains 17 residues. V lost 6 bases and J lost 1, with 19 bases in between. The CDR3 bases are TGTGCCAGTAGGCCTGACCCGGGTCGGGGGTCCTACAATGAGCAGTTCTTC. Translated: CASRPDPGRGSYNEQFF. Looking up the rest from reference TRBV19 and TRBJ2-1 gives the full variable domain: DGGITQSPKYLFRKEGQNVTLSCEQNLNHDAMYWYRQDPGQGLRLIYYSQIVNDFQKGDIAEGYSVSREKKESFPLTVTSAQKNPTAFYLCASRPDPGRGSYNEQFFGPGTRLTVL.

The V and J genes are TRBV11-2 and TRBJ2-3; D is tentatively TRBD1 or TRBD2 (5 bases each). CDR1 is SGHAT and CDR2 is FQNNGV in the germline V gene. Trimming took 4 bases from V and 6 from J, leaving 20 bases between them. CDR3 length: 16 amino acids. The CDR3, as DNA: TGTGCCAGCAGCTCGGTAGGCGGGTCCCCAGGGGATACGCAGTATTTT. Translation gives CASSSVGGSPGDTQYF.

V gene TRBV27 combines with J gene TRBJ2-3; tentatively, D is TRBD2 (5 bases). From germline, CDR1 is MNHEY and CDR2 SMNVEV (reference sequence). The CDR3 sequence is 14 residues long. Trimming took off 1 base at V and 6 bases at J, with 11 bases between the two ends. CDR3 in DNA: TGTGCCAGCAGTTTATATAGAGGGATGGATACGCAGTATTTT. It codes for CASSLYRGMDTQYF.

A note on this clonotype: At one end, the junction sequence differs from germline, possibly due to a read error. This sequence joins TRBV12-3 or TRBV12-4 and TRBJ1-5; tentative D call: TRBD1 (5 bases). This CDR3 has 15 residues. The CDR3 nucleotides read TGTGCCAGCAGTTTAATGGGGGTTAGCGATCAGCCCCAGCATTTT. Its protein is CASSLMGVSDQPQHF.

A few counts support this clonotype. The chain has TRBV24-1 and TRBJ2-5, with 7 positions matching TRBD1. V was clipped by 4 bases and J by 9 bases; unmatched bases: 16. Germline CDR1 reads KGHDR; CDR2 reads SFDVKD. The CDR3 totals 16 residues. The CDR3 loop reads CATSESRDSPRGAQYF. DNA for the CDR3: TGTGCCACCAGTGAGTCCCGGGACAGCCCTCGTGGAGCCCAGTACTTC.

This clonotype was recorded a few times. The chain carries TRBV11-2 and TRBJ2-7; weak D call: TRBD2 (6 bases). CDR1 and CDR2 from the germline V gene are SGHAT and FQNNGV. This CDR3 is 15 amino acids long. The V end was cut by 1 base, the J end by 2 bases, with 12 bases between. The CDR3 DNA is TGTGCCAGCAGCTTAGGCGGGGACCGAGCCTACGAGCAGTACTTC. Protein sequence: CASSLGGDRAYEQYF.

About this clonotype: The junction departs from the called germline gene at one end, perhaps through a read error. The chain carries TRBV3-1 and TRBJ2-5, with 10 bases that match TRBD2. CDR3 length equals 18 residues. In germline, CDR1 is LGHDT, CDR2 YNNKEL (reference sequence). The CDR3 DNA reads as TGTGCCAGCTGCCAAGGGTGGGAGCTAGCGGGGGACCAAGAGACCCAGTACTTC. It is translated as CASCQGWELAGDQETQYF.

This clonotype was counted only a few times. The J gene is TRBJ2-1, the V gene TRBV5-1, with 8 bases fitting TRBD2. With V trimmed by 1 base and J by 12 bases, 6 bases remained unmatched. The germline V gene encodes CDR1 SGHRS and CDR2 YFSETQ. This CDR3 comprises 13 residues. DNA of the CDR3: TGCGCCAGCAGCTTGTCGGCTAGCGGGCCGCAGTTCTTC. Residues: CASSLSASGPQFF.

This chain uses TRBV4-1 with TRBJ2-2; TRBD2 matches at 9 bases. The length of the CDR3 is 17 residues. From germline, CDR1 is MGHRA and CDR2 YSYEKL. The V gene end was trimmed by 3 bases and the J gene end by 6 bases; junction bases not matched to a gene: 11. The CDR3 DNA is TGCGCCAGCAGCCATGGCATAGCGGGAGTCTTCCCCGGGGAGCTGTTTTTT. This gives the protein CASSHGIAGVFPGELFF.

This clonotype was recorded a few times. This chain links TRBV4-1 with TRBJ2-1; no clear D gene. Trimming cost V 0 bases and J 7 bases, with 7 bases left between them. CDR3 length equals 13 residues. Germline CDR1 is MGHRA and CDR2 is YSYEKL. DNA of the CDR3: TGCGCCAGCAGCCAAGAACAACTGAATGAGCAGTTCTTC. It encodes CASSQEQLNEQFF.

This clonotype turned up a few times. CDR3 bases: TGCGCCAGCAGTGAGATAGCGGGACTATACAATGAGCAGTTCTTC. This gives the protein CASSEIAGLYNEQFF. V is TRBV10-2 and J is TRBJ2-1; 8 positions match TRBD2. The CDR3 totals 15 residues. Unmatched junction bases numbered 4, after V lost 2 bases and J lost 4 bases. Germline CDR1 WSHSY, CDR2 SAAADI.

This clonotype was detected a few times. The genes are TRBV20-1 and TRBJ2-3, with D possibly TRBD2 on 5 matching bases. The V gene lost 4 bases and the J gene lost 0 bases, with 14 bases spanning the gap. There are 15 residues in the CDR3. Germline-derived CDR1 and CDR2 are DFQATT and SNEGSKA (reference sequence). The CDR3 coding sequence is TGCAGTGCTAAAGCCCGACCGGGGAGCACAGATACGCAGTATTTT. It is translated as CSAKARPGSTDTQYF.

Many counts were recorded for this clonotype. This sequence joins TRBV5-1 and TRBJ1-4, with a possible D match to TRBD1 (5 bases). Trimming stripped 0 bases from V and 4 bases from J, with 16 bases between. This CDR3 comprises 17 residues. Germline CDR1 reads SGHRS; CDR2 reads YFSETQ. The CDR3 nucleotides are TGCGCCAGCAGCTTGGCGGGTGGCCAGGGAGGTAATGAAAAACTGTTTTTT. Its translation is CASSLAGGQGGNEKLFF. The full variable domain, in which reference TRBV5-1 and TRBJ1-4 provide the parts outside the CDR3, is KAGVTQTPRYLIKTRGQQVTLSCSPISGHRSVSWYQQTPGQGLQFLFEYFSETQRNKGNFPGRFSGRQFSNSRSEMNVSTLELGDSALYLCASSLAGGQGGNEKLFFGSGTQLSVL.

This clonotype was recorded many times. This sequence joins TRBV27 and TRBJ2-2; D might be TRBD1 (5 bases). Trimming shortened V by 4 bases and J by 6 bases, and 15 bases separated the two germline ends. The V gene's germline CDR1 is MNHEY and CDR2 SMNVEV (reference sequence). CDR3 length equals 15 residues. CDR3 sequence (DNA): TGTGCCAGCAGTTCCGACTCCCTAGGGGCCGGGGAGCTGTTTTTT. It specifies CASSSDSLGAGELFF.

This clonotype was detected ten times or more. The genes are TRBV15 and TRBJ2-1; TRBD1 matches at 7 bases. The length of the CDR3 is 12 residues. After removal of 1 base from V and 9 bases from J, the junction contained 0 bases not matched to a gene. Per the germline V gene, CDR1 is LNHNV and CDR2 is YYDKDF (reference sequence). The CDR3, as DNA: TGTGCCACCAGCAGAGGGACAGGTGAGCAGTTCTTC. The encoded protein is CATSRGTGEQFF.

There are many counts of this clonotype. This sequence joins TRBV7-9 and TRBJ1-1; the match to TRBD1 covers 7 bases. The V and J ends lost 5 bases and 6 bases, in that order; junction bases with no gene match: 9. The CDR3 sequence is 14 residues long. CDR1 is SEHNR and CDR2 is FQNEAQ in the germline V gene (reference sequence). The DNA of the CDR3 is TGTGCCAGCAGCCAGACAGGGTTGTGGTCTGAAGCTTTCTTT. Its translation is CASSQTGLWSEAFF. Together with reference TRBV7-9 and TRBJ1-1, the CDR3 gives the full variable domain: DTGVSQNPRHKITKRGQNVTFRCDPISEHNRLYWYRQTLGQGPEFLTYFQNEAQLEKSRLLSDRFSAERPKGSFSTLEIQRTEQGDSAMYLCASSQTGLWSEAFFGQGTRLTVV.

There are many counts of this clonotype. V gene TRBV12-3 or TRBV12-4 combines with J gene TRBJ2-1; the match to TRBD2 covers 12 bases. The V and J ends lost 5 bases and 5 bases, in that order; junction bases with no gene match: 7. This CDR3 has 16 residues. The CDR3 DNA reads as TGTGCCAGCAGTCCCGGACTAGCGGGACGTCACAATGAGCAGTTCTTC. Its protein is CASSPGLAGRHNEQFF.